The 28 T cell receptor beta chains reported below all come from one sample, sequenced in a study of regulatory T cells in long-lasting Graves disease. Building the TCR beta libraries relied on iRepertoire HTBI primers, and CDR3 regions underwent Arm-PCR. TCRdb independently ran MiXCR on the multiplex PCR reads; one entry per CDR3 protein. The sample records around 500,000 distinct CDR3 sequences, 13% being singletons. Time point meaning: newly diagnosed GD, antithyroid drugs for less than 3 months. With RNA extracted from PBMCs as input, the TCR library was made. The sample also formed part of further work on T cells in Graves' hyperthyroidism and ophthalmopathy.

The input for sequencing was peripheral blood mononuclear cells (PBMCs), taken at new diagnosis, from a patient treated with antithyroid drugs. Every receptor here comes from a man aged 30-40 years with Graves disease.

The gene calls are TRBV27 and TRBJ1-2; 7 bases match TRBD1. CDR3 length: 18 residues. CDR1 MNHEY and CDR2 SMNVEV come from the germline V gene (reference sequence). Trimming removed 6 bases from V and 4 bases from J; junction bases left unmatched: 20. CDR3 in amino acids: CASSPAPGQNPGVYGYTF. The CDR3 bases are TGTGCCAGCAGCCCAGCCCCGGGACAGAATCCAGGGGTCTATGGCTACACCTTC.

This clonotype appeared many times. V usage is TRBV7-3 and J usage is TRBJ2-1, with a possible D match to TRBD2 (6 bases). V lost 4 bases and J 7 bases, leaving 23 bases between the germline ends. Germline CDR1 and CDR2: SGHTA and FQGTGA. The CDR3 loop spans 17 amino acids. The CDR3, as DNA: TGTGCCAGCAGCTCAACCCCTCGACTAGAGTTGGGAAATGAGCAGTTCTTC. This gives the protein CASSSTPRLELGNEQFF.

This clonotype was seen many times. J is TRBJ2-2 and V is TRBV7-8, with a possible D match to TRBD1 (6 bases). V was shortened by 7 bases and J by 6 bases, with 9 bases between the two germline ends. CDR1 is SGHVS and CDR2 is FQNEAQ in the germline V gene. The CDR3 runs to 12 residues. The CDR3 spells CASTRGSGELFF. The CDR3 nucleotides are TGTGCCAGCACAAGGGGGTCCGGGGAGCTGTTTTTT.

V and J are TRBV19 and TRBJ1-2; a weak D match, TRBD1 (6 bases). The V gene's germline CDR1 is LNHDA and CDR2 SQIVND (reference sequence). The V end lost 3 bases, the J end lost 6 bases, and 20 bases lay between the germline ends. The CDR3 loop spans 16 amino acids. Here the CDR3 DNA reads TGTGCCAGTAGTATCGGGGGGGGCGCCCCGTGGGATGGCTACACCTTC. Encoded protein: CASSIGGGAPWDGYTF.

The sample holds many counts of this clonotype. The CDR3 bases are TGTGCCAGCAGGACCGGGACTAGCCCAATTCAGCAGTTCTTC. Amino acid sequence: CASRTGTSPIQQFF. The rearrangement joins TRBV6-2 or TRBV6-3 to TRBJ2-1; 9 nucleotides line up with TRBD2. The CDR3 length is 14 residues. The germline V gene has CDR1 MNHEY and CDR2 SVGEGT. The V segment lost 6 bases and the J segment 11 bases; nucleotides outside the gene matches: 11.

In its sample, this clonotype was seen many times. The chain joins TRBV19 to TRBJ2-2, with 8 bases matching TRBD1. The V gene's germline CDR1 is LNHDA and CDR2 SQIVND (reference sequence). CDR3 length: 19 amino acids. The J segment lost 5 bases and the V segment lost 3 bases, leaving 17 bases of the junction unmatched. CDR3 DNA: TGTGCCAGTAGTATTTTATTCTGGCAGGGGGCTCTTAGGACCGGGGAGCTGTTTTTT. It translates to CASSILFWQGALRTGELFF. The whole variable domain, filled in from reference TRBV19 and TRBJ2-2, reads DGGITQSPKYLFRKEGQNVTLSCEQNLNHDAMYWYRQDPGQGLRLIYYSQIVNDFQKGDIAEGYSVSREKKESFPLTVTSAQKNPTAFYLCASSILFWQGALRTGELFFGEGSRLTVL.

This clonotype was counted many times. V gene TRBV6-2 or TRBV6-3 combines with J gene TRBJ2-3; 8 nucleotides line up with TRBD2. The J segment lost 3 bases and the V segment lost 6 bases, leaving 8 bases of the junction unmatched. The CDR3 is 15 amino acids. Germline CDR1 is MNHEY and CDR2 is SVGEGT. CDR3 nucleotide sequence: TGTGCCAGCAGACCCAGCGGGAGCGGAACAGATACGCAGTATTTT. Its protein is CASRPSGSGTDTQYF.

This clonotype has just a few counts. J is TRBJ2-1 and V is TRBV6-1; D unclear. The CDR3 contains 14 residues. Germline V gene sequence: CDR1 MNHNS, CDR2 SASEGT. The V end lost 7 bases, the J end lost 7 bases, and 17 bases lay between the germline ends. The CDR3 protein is CASKPQRTYNEQFF. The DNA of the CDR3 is TGTGCCAGCAAGCCTCAACGTACGTATAATGAGCAGTTCTTC.

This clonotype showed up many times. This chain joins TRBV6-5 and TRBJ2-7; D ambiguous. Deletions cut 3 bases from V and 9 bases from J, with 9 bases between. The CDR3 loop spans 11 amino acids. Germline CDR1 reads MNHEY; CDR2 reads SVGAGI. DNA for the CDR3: TGTGCCAGCAGTTATTACCAGGTGCAGTACTTC. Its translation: CASSYYQVQYF.

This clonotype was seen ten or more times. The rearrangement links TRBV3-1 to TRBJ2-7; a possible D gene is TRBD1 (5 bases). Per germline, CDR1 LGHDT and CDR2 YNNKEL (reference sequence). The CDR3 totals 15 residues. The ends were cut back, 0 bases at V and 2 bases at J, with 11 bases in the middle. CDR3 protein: CASSQEPIRAYEQYF. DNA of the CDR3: TGTGCCAGCAGCCAAGAGCCTATCAGGGCCTACGAGCAGTACTTC.

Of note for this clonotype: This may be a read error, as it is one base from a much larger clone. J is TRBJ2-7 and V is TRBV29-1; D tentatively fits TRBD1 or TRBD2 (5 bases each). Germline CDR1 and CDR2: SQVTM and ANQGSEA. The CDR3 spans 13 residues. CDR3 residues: CSVETGRPYEQDF. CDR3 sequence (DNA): TGCAGCGTTGAAACGGGACGGCCCTACGAGCAGGACTTC.

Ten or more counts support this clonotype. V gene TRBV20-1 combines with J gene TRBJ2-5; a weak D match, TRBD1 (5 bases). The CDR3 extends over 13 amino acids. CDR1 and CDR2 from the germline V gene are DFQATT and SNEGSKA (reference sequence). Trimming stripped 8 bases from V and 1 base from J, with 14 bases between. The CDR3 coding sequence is TGCAGTTCACCCCGACAGTTCCAAGAGACCCAGTACTTC. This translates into CSSPRQFQETQYF.

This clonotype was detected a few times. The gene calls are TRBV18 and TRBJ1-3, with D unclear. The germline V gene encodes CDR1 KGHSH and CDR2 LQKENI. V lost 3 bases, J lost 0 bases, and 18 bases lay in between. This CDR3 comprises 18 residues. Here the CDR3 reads CASSPTYIGTTSGNTIYF. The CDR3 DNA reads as TGTGCCAGCTCACCCACGTATATCGGCACCACCTCTGGAAACACCATATATTTT.

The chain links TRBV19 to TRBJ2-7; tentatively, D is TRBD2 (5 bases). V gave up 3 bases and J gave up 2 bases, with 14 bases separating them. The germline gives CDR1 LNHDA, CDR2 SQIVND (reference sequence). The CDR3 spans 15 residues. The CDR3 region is CASSITLAGPYEQYF. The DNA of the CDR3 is TGTGCCAGTAGTATTACGCTAGCTGGCCCCTACGAGCAGTACTTC.

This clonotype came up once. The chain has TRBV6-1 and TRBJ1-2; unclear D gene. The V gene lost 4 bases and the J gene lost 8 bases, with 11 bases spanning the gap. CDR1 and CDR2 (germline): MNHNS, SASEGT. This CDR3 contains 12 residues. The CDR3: CASSAPIGGYTF. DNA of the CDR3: TGTGCCAGCAGTGCCCCCATCGGGGGCTACACCTTC.

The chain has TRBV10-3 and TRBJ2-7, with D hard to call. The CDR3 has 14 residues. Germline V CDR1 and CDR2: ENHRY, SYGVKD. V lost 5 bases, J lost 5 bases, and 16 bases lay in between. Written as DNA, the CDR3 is TGTGCCATCAGTAACCCTGCCGGGTTCGACGAGCAGTACTTC. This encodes CAISNPAGFDEQYF.

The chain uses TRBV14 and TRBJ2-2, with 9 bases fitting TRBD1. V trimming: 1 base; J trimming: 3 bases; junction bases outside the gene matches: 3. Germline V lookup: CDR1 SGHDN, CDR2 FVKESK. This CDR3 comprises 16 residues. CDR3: CASSQADRGYTGELFF. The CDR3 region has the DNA TGTGCCAGCAGCCAAGCGGACAGGGGCTACACCGGGGAGCTGTTTTTT.

The CDR3 bases are TGTGCCAGCAGCTCGTCCGGGACAGACGCCTACGAGCAGTACTTC. This encodes CASSSSGTDAYEQYF. This chain connects TRBV7-3 to TRBJ2-7; 7 positions agree with TRBD1. Per the germline V gene, CDR1 is SGHTA and CDR2 is FQGTGA. This CDR3 contains 15 residues. J lost 2 bases, V lost 4 bases, and 8 bases had no gene match.

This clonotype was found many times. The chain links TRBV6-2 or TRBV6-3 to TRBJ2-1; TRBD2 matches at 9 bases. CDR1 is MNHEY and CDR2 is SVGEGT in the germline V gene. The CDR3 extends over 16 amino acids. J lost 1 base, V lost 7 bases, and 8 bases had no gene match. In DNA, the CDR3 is TGTGCCAGCACCCTTAAGACTAGCGGATCCTACAATGAGCAGTTCTTC. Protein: CASTLKTSGSYNEQFF.

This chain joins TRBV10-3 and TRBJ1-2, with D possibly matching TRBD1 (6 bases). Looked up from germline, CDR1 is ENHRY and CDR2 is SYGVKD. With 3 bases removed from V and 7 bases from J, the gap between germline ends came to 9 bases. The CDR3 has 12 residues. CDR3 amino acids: CAISEQGGGYTF. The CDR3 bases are TGTGCCATCAGTGAACAGGGAGGTGGCTACACCTTC.

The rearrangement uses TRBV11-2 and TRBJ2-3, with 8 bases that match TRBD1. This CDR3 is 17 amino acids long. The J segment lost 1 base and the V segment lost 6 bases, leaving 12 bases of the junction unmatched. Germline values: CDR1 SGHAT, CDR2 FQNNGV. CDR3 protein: CASRSAFEQGGTDTQYF. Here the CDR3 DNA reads TGTGCCAGCAGATCAGCGTTCGAACAGGGGGGCACAGATACGCAGTATTTT.

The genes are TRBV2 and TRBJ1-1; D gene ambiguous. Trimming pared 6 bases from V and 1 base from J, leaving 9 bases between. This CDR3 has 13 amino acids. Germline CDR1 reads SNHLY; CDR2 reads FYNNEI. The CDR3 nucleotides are TGTGCCAGCAGCCCTGATACGAACACTGAAGCTTTCTTT. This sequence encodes CASSPDTNTEAFF.

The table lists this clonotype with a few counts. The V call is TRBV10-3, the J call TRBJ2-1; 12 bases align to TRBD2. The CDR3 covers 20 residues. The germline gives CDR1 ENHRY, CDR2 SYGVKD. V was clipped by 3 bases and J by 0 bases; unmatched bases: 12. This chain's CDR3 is CAISDLPSSGRAGSYNEQFF. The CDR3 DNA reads TGTGCCATCAGTGACCTCCCATCTAGCGGGAGGGCCGGCTCCTACAATGAGCAGTTCTTC.

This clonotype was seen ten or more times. In nucleotides, the CDR3 is TGTGCCAGCAGGCTGACACCCCAAGGCGGGAGGGTTAGCTCCTACGAGCAGTACTTC. Protein: CASRLTPQGGRVSSYEQYF. The chain links TRBV6-1 to TRBJ2-7; 9 bases match TRBD2. The V segment lost 6 bases and the J segment 0 bases; nucleotides outside the gene matches: 18. Germline V gene sequence: CDR1 MNHNS, CDR2 SASEGT. The CDR3 is 19 residues long.

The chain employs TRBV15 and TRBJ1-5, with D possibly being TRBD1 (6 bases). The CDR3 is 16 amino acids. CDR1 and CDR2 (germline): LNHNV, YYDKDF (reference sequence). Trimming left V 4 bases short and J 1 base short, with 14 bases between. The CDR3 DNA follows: TGTGCCACCAGCACCGATAGGGGGATGAGCAATCAGCCCCAGCATTTT. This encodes CATSTDRGMSNQPQHF.

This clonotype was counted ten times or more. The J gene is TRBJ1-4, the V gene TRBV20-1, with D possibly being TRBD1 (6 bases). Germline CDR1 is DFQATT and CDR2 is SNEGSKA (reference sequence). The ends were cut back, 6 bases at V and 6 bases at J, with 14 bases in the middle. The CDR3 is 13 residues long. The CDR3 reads CSAPDHRDEKLFF. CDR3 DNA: TGCAGTGCCCCGGACCACAGGGATGAAAAACTGTTTTTT.

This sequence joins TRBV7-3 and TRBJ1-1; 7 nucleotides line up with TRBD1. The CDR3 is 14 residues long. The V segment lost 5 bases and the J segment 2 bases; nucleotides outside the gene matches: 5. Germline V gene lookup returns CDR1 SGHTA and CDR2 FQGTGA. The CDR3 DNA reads TGTGCCAGCAGCGCTACAGGGGACAACACTGAAGCTTTCTTT. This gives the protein CASSATGDNTEAFF.

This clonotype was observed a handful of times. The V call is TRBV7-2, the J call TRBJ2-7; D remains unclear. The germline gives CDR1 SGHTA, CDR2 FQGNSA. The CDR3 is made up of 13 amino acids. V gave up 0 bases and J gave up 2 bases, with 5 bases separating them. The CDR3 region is CASSLAPPYEQYF. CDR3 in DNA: TGTGCCAGCAGCTTAGCGCCACCCTACGAGCAGTACTTC.